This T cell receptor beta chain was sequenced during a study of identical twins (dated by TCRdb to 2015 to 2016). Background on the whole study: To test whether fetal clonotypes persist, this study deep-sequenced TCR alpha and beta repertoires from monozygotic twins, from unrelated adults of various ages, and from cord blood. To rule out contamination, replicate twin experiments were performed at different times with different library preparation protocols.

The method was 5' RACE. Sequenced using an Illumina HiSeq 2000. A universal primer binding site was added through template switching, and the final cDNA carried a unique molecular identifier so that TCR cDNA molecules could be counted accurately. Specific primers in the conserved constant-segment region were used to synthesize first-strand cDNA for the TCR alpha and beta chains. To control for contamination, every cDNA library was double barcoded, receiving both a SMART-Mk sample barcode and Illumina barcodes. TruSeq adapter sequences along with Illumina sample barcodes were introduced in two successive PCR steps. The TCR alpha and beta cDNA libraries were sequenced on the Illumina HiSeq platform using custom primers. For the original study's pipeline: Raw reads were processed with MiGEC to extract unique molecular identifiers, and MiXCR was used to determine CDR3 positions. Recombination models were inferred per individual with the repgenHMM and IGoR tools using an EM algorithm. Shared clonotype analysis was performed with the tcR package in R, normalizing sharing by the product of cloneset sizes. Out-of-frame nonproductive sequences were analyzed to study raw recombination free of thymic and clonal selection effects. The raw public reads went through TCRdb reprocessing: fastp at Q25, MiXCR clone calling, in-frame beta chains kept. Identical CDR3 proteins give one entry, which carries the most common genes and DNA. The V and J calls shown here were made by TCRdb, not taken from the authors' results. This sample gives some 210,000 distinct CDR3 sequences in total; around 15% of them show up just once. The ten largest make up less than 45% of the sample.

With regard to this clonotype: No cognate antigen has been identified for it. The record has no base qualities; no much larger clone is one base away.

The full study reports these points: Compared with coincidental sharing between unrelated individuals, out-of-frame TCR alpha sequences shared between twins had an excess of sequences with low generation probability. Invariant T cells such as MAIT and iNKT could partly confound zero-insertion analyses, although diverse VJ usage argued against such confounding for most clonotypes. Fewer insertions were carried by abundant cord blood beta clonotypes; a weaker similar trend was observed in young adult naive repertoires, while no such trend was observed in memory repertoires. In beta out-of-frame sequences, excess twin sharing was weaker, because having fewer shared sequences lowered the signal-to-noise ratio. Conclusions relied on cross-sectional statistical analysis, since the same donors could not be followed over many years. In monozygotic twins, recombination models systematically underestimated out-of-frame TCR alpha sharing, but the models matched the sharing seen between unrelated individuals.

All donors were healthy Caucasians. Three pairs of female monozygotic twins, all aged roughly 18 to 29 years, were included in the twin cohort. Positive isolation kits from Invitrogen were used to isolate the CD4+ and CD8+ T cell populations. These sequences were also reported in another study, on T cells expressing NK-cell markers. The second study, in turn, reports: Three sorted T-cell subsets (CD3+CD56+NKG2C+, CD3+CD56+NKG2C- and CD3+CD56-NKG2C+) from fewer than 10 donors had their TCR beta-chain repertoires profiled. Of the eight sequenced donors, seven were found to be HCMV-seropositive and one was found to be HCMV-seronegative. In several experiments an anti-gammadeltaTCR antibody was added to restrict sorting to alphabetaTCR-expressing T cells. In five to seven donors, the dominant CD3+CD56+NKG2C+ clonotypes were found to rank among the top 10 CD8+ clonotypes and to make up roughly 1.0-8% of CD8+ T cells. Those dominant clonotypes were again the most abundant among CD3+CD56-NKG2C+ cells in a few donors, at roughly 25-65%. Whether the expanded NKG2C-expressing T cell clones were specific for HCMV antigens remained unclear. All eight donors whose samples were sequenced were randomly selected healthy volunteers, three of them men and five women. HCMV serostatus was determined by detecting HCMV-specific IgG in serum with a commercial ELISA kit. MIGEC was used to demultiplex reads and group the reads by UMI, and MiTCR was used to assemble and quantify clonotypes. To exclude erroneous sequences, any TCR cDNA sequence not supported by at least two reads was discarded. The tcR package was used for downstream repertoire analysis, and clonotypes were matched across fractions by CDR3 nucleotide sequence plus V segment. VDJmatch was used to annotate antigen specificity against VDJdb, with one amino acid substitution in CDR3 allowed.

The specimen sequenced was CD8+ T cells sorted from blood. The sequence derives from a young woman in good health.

In nucleotide form, the sequence is TGTGCCAGCAGTTACCGACAGGGAGGAGCAGATACGCAGTATTTT. This codes for CASSYRQGGADTQYF. The sequence joins TRBV6-2 or TRBV6-3 to TRBJ2-3, with TRBD1 tentatively as D gene (7 bases match). The trim is 2 bases for V and 4 bases for J, with a gap of 13 bases between the germline ends. Via the germline V gene, CDR1 is MNHEY and CDR2 SVGEGT. The CDR3 measures 15 amino acids from cysteine to phenylalanine. The entry retains the CDR3 DNA only, 45 bases that are in frame from base 1.